This T cell receptor (beta chain) was sequenced in a study of T cell clonotyping in hematopoietic cell transplantation. Overall study findings and caveats: After transplant, recipient diversity fell while pathologically expanded clonotypes grew through day 180.

Points on this clone: Its antigen remains unidentified.

Time point: recipient sample about 28 days before transplant, after cytoreduction. The germline gives CDR1 SNHLY, CDR2 FYNNEI. CDR3 length: 14 amino acids. V was shortened by 7 bases and J by 0 bases, with 10 bases between the two germline ends. Sequencing used immunoSEQ multiplex PCR; TCRdb keeps in-frame clones, though not all of them. This table holds some 14,000 clones, approximately 80% found once. J is TRBJ2-4 and V is TRBV2, with D hard to call. This TCR derives from a man aged 55 to 70 with acute myeloid leukemia. Some clones in this sample may be carry-over from other donors' samples. Sequences were derived from peripheral blood mononuclear cells, sampled before stem cell transplant. This chain's CDR3 is CASTPDLAKNIQYF. The CDR3 coding sequence is TGTGCCAGCACCCCGGACCTAGCCAAAAACATTCAGTACTTC.